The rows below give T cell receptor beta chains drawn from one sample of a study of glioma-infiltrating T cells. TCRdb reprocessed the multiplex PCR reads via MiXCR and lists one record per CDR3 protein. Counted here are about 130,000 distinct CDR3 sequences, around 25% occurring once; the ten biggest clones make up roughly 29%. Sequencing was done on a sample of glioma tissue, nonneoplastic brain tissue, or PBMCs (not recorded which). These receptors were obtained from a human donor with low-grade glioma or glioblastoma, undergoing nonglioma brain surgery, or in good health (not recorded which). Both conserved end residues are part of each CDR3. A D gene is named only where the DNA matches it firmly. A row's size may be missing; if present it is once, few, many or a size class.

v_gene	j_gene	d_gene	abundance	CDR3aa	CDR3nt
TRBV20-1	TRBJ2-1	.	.	CSATDRFRSYNEQFF	TGCAGTGCAACCGACAGGTTCAGGTCCTACAATGAGCAGTTCTTC
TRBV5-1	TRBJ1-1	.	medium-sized	CASGTGSTEAFF	TGCGCCAGCGGCACAGGGAGCACTGAAGCTTTCTTT
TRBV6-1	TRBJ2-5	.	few	CASSVAIPPETQYF	TGTGCCAGCAGCGTAGCGATCCCCCCAGAGACCCAGTACTTC
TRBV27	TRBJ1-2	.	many	CASSFSQGTDGYTF	TGTGCCAGCAGTTTTAGCCAGGGTACCGATGGCTACACCTTC
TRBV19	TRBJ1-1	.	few	CASSPGEGTEAFF	TGTGCCAGTAGCCCAGGGGAGGGCACTGAAGCTTTCTTT
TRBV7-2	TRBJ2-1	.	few	CASSLAKGYYNEEFF	TGTGCCAGCAGCTTAGCGAAGGGTTACTACAATGAGGAGTTCTTC
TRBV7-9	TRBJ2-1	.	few	CASTLGGSVIYNEQFF	TGTGCCAGCACCTTGGGGGGTAGTGTTATCTACAATGAGCAGTTCTTC
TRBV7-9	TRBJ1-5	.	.	CASSSETSNQPQHF	TGTGCCAGCAGTTCCGAAACGAGCAATCAGCCCCAGCATTTT
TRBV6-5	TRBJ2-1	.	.	CASSPGGITGVYEQFF	TGTGCCAGCAGCCCAGGTGGGATAACGGGTGTCTATGAGCAGTTCTTC
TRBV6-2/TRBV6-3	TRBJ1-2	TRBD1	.	CASSPETGGPSRYGYTF	TGTGCCAGCAGCCCTGAGACAGGGGGCCCTTCAAGATATGGCTACACCTTC
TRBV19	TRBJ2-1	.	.	CASSANEQFF	TGTGCCAGTAGCGCGAATGAGCAGTTCTTC
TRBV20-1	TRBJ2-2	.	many	CSASVPNTGELFF	TGCAGTGCCTCAGTCCCGAACACCGGGGAGCTGTTTTTT
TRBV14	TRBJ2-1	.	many	CASSRELTDEQFF	TGTGCCAGCAGCCGAGAGCTTACAGATGAGCAGTTCTTC
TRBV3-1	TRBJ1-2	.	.	CASSLQSDYGYTF	TGTGCCAGCAGCCTACAATCGGACTATGGCTACACCTTC
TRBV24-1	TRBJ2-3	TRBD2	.	CATRGTSGEMDTQYF	TGTGCCACCAGAGGGACTAGCGGGGAGATGGATACGCAGTATTTT
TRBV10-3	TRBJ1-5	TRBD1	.	CAIGGQDNSNQPQHF	TGTGCCATCGGGGGACAGGACAATAGCAATCAGCCCCAGCATTTT
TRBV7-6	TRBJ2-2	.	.	CASRSGTGHNTGELFF	TGTGCCAGCAGAAGCGGGACAGGCCATAACACCGGGGAGCTGTTTTTT
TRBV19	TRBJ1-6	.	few	CASSGNSYPNSPLHF	TGTGCCAGTAGTGGGAACAGCTACCCCAACTCACCCCTCCACTTT